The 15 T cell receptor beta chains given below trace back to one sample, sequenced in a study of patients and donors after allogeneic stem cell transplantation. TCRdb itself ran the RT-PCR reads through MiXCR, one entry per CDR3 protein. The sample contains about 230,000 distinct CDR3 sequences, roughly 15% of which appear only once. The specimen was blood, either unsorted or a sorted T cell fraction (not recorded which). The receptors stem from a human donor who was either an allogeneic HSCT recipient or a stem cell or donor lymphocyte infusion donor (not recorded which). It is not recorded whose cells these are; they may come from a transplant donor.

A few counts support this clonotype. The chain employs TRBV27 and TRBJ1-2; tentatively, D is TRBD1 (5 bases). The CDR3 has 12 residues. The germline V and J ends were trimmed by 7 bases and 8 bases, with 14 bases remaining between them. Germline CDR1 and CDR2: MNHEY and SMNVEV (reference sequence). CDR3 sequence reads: CASTSGTLGYTF. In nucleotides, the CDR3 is TGTGCCAGCACCTCCGGGACTCTGGGCTACACCTTC.

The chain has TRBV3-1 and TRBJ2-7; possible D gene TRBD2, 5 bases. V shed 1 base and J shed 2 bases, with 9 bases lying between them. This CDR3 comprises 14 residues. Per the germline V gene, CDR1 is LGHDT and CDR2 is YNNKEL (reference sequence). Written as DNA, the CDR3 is TGTGCCAGCAGCCAAGTTCGAGGGACCTACGAGCAGTACTTC. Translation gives CASSQVRGTYEQYF.

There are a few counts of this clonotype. As DNA, the CDR3 is TGTGCCAGCAGTGAAACGAACACCGGGGAGCTGTTTTTT. Its protein is CASSETNTGELFF. The gene calls are TRBV2 and TRBJ2-2; D is undetermined. Germline assignment: CDR1 SNHLY and CDR2 FYNNEI. The CDR3 extends over 13 amino acids. The V and J ends lost 2 bases and 0 bases respectively, with 1 base between them.

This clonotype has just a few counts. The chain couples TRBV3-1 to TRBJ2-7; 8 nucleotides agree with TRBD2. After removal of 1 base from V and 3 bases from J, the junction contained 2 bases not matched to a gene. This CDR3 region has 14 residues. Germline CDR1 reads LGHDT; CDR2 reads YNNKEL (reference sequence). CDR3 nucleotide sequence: TGTGCCAGCAGCCAAGGGGGACTAGGCTACGAGCAGTACTTC. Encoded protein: CASSQGGLGYEQYF.

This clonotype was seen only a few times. In DNA form, the CDR3 reads TGCGCCAGCAGCCAAGATGTAGGGAATCAGCCCCAGCATTTT. Translating it yields CASSQDVGNQPQHF. The V call is TRBV4-3, the J call TRBJ1-5; D is unresolved. The V gene lost 0 bases and the J gene lost 4 bases, with 7 bases spanning the gap. Germline-derived CDR1 and CDR2 are LGHNA and YSLEER. The CDR3 length is 14 residues.

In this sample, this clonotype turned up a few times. CDR3 sequence (DNA): TGTGCCAGCAGCGCTGGGGCTAGCGGGGGGAATGAGCAGTTCTTC. This codes for CASSAGASGGNEQFF. V and J are TRBV9 and TRBJ2-1; 11 positions match TRBD2. V was clipped by 3 bases and J by 7 bases; unmatched bases: 6. CDR1 is SGDLS, CDR2 YYNGEE, per germline. This CDR3 spans 15 amino acids.

As DNA, the CDR3 is TGTGCCAGCAGCTTGCGACTAGCGGGAGGGTACCCTTTTACTGGGGCCAACGTCCTGACTTTC. Encoded protein: CASSLRLAGGYPFTGANVLTF. The chain carries TRBV5-4 and TRBJ2-6; TRBD2 matches 14 bases. CDR1 and CDR2 from the germline V gene are SGHNT and YYREEE (reference sequence). The V and J ends lost 1 base and 2 bases, in that order; junction bases with no gene match: 11. The CDR3 spans 21 residues.

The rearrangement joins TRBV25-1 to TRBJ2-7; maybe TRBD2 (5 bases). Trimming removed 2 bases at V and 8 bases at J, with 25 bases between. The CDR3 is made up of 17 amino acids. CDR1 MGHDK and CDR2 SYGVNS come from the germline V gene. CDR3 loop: CASSEQPLTPTSEKQYF. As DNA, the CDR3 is TGTGCCAGCAGTGAACAGCCCCTAACCCCTACTAGTGAAAAGCAGTACTTC.

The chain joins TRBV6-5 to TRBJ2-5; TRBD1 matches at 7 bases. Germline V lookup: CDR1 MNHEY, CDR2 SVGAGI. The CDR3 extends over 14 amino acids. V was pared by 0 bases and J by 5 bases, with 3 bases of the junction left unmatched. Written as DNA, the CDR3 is TGTGCCAGCAGTTACTCAGGGGGCCGCGAGACCCAGTACTTC. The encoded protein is CASSYSGGRETQYF.

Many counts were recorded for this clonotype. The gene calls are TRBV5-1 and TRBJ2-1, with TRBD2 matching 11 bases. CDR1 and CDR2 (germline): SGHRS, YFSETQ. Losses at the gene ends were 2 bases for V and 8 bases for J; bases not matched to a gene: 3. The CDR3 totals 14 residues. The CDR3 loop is CASSFGTSGYEQFF. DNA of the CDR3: TGCGCCAGCAGCTTTGGGACTAGCGGTTATGAGCAGTTCTTC.

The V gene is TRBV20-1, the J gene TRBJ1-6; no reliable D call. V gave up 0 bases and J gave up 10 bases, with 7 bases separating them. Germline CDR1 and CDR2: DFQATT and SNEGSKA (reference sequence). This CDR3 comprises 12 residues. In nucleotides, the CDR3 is TGCAGTGCTAGAGATTCGGGATCACCCCTCCACTTT. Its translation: CSARDSGSPLHF.

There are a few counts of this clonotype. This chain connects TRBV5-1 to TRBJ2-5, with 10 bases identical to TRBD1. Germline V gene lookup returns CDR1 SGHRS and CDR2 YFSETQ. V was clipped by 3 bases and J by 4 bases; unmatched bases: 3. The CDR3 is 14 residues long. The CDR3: CASSWGDRGETQYF. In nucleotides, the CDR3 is TGCGCCAGCAGCTGGGGGGACAGGGGAGAGACCCAGTACTTC.

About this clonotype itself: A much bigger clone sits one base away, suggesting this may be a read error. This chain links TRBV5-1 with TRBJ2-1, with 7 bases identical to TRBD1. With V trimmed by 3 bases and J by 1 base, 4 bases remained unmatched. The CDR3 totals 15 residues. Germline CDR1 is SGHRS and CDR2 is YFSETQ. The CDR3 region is CASSSRQGSYNEQFF. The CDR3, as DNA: TGCGCCAGCAGCTCCCGACAGGGTTCCTACAATGAGCAGTTCTTC.

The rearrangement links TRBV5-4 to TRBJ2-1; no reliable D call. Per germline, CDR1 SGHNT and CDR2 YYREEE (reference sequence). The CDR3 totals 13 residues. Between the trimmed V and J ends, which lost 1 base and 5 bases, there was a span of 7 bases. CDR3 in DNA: TGTGCCAGCAGCTTGAGCACTAACAATGAGCAGTTCTTC. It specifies CASSLSTNNEQFF.

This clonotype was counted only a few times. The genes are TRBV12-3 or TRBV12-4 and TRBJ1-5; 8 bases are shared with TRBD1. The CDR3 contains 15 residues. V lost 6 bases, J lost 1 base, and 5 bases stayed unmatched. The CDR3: CASSPTGASNQPQHF. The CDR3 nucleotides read TGTGCCAGCAGCCCGACAGGGGCGAGCAATCAGCCCCAGCATTTT.